This T cell receptor beta chain was sequenced during a study of CD8+CD57+ T cells in acquired aplastic anemia. Profiling of TCR beta VDJ combinations and CDR3 sequences used genomic DNA as template. TCRdb recomputed calls from the reads with MiXCR, one row per CDR3 protein. The sample yields 180,000 or so distinct CDR3 sequences, 46% seen once. The CDR3 is made up of 11 amino acids. Deletions cut 8 bases from V and 5 bases from J, with 10 bases between. The receptor was derived from a human donor in good health. This chain uses TRBV12-3 or TRBV12-4 with TRBJ2-7; D is undetermined. The sequenced material came from sorted CD4+, CD8+, or CD8+CD57+ T cells (not recorded which) from PBMCs. The CDR3 nucleotides read TGTGCCAGCGGTGGGGTGCACGAGCAGTACTTC. Amino acids: CASGGVHEQYF.